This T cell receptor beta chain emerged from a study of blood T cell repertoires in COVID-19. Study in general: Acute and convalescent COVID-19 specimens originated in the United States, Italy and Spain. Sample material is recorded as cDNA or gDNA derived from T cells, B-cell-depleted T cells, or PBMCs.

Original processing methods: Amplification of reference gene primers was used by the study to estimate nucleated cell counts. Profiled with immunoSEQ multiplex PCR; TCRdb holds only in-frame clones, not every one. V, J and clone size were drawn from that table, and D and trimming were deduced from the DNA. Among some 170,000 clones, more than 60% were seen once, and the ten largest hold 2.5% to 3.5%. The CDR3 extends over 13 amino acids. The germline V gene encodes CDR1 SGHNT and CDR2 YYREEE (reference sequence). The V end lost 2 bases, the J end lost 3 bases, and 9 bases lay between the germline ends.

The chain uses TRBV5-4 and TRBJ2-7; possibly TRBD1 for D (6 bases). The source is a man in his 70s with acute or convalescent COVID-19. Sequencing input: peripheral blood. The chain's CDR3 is CASSLKGVYEQYF. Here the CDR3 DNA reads TGTGCCAGCAGCTTAAAGGGGGTCTACGAGCAGTACTTC.